Below, 14 T cell receptor beta chains from the same sample are listed, as sequenced in a study of Siglec-9 on CD8 T cells in melanoma. Produced via immunoSEQ multiplex PCR; TCRdb's table is partial and in-frame only. The repertoire holds over 30,000 clones, about 80% seen once, with 1.8% in the top ten. Specimen: Siglec-9- CD8+ T cells sorted from blood. The origin of the receptors is a human donor in good health.

This chain uses TRBV19 with TRBJ2-1; 12 nucleotides align to TRBD2. Germline loops: CDR1 LNHDA, CDR2 SQIVND (reference sequence). The CDR3 is 16 amino acids. The J segment lost 6 bases and the V segment lost 6 bases, leaving 9 bases of the junction unmatched. Here the CDR3 DNA reads TGTGCCAGTAGCCAAGGACTAGCGGGGTGGGTCAATGAGCAGTTCTTC. Amino acids: CASSQGLAGWVNEQFF.

V is TRBV19 and J is TRBJ2-7, with TRBD2 matching 11 bases. The CDR3 covers 14 residues. V lost 8 bases to trimming and J lost 1 base; unmatched junction nucleotides: 4. Germline-derived CDR1 and CDR2 are LNHDA and SQIVND (reference sequence). The CDR3 DNA reads TGTGCCAGTTCTATAGCGGGAGGGTCCTACGAGCAGTACTTC. Protein product: CASSIAGGSYEQYF.

The J gene is TRBJ2-6, the V gene TRBV19; D is unresolved. The CDR3 is 15 residues long. Between the trimmed V and J ends, which lost 10 bases and 4 bases, there was a span of 17 bases. Germline CDR1 reads LNHDA; CDR2 reads SQIVND (reference sequence). The CDR3 reads CATGAGLGGANVLTF. The CDR3 DNA follows: TGTGCCACGGGCGCAGGCCTTGGGGGGGCCAACGTCCTGACTTTC.

In regard to this clone: The junction differs from germline at one of its ends, possibly a read error. This chain connects TRBV7-7 to TRBJ2-7, with 10 positions matching TRBD1. Germline loops: CDR1 SSHAT, CDR2 FNYEAQ (reference sequence). The CDR3 sequence is 15 residues long. CDR3 amino acids: CASSAGDRGDYEQYF. The CDR3 DNA follows: TGTGCTAGCAGCGCCGGGGACAGGGGTGACTACGAGCAGTACTTC.

The chain combines TRBV7-8 with TRBJ2-1, with TRBD2 identical over 11 bases. Trimming took 2 bases from V and 8 from J; bases not matched to a gene: 8. Per the germline V gene, CDR1 is SGHVS and CDR2 is FQNEAQ. The CDR3 spans 16 residues. CDR3 nucleotides: TGTGCCAGCAGCTTACGGCTAGCGGGAGGTAACTATGAGCAGTTCTTC. It codes for CASSLRLAGGNYEQFF.

The gene calls are TRBV27 and TRBJ1-5; 7 bases map to TRBD1. CDR3 length: 14 residues. Germline loops: CDR1 MNHEY, CDR2 SMNVEV (reference sequence). The J segment lost 5 bases and the V segment lost 5 bases, leaving 6 bases of the junction unmatched. The CDR3 DNA follows: TGTGCCAGCAGTGGGGGACAGAGCTATCAGCCCCAGCATTTT. This codes for CASSGGQSYQPQHF.

The chain has TRBV7-6 and TRBJ2-2; no clear D gene. V was cut by 10 bases and J by 7 bases, with 19 bases left in between. CDR1 is SGHVS and CDR2 is FNYEAQ in the germline V gene. CDR3 length: 14 amino acids. CDR3 coding DNA: TGTGCCATCACTACACCAAACCGAGGCGGGGAGCTGTTTTTT. Its translation is CAITTPNRGGELFF.

Written as DNA, the CDR3 is TGTGCCAGCCGGGACAGAAACTCCTATAATTCACCCCTCCACTTT. Translated, it gives CASRDRNSYNSPLHF. The V call is TRBV19, the J call TRBJ1-6; 7 nucleotides match TRBD1. J lost 0 bases, V lost 9 bases, and 5 bases had no gene match. The length of the CDR3 is 15 residues. The germline V gene has CDR1 LNHDA and CDR2 SQIVND (reference sequence).

This chain joins TRBV9 and TRBJ1-2; weak D call: TRBD1 (6 bases). The CDR3 consists of 14 residues. Between the trimmed V and J ends, which lost 3 bases and 3 bases, there was a span of 12 bases. Germline assignment: CDR1 SGDLS and CDR2 YYNGEE. The CDR3 DNA follows: TGTGCCAGCAGCGCACAGGGAGTTGACTATGGCTACACCTTC. As protein: CASSAQGVDYGYTF. Drawing the rest from reference TRBV9 and TRBJ1-2, the complete variable domain is DSGVTQTPKHLITATGQRVTLRCSPRSGDLSVYWYQQSLDQGLQFLIQYYNGEERAKGNILERFSAQQFPDLHSELNLSSLELGDSALYFCASSAQGVDYGYTFGSGTRLTVV.

V usage is TRBV10-2 and J usage is TRBJ2-1; D might be TRBD2 (6 bases). The CDR3 length is 16 residues. Per germline, CDR1 WSHSY and CDR2 SAAADI. Between the trimmed V and J ends, which lost 0 bases and 5 bases, there was a span of 14 bases. CDR3 amino acids: CASSESWASDNNEQFF. CDR3 sequence (DNA): TGCGCCAGCAGTGAGTCGTGGGCTAGCGACAACAATGAGCAGTTCTTC.

This chain connects TRBV11-3 to TRBJ1-1; D unresolved. Germline V lookup: CDR1 SGHNT, CDR2 YENEEA. V lost 1 base and J lost 2, with 8 bases in between. This CDR3 region has 14 residues. In nucleotides, the CDR3 is TGTGCCAGCAGCTTAGTGTCGTATAACACTGAAGCTTTCTTT. It yields the protein CASSLVSYNTEAFF. Together with reference TRBV11-3 and TRBJ1-1, the CDR3 gives the full variable domain: EAGVVQSPRYKIIEKKQPVAFWCNPISGHNTLYWYLQNLGQGPELLIRYENEEAVDDSQLPKDRFSAERLKGVDSTLKIQPAELGDSAVYLCASSLVSYNTEAFFGQGTRLTVV.

V gene TRBV10-3 combines with J gene TRBJ2-2; D unclear. This CDR3 has 12 residues. The V end lost 5 bases, the J end lost 8 bases, and 9 bases lay between the germline ends. Looked up from germline, CDR1 is ENHRY and CDR2 is SYGVKD. This CDR3 is CAISRLTGELFF. The CDR3 DNA reads TGTGCCATCAGTCGGCTCACAGGGGAGCTGTTTTTT.

A single count supports this clone. This chain connects TRBV14 to TRBJ2-7, with D perhaps being TRBD1 or TRBD2 (5 bases each). The germline V and J ends were trimmed by 1 base and 3 bases, with 10 bases remaining between them. This CDR3 region has 14 residues. CDR1 is SGHDN and CDR2 is FVKESK in the germline V gene. The CDR3 loop reads CASSQVGAFYEQYF. The DNA for the CDR3 is TGTGCCAGCAGCCAAGTCGGGGCCTTCTACGAGCAGTACTTC.

This clone was counted a single time. The chain combines TRBV5-6 with TRBJ2-1; the D gene is possibly TRBD2 (5 bases). CDR1 and CDR2 (germline): SGHDT, YYEEEE. This CDR3 is 16 amino acids long. Trimming took 1 base from V and 4 from J, leaving 15 bases between them. The CDR3 bases are TGTGCCAGCAGCTTGCTTCTGGGAGTGACGTACAATGAGCAGTTCTTC. Its translation: CASSLLLGVTYNEQFF.